These 21 T cell receptor beta chains came from one sample sequenced in a study of cytomegalovirus exposure and HLA in healthy donors. In the PCR, 60 Vbeta and 13 Jbeta primers were used. Sequencing used immunoSEQ multiplex PCR; TCRdb keeps in-frame clones, though not all of them. The sample lists 40,000 or so clones, 77% occurring once. Sample: PBMCs. The receptors here all came from a man aged 25-45 years in good health and CMV-seronegative.

This rearrangement joins TRBV30 to TRBJ2-3; D might be TRBD2 (5 bases). The CDR3 consists of 16 residues. CDR1 and CDR2 (germline): GTSNPN, SVGIG (reference sequence). V lost 3 bases and J 0 bases, leaving 16 bases between the germline ends. CDR3 coding DNA: TGTGCCTGGAGATTTCTAGCAGCCGCTAGCACAGATACGCAGTATTTT. Translating it yields CAWRFLAAASTDTQYF.

The chain has TRBV5-5 and TRBJ2-3; TRBD2 matches 10 bases. The CDR3 covers 15 residues. J was trimmed by 1 base and V by 4 bases; bases with no gene match: 3. Germline-derived CDR1 and CDR2 are SGHKS and YYEKEE (reference sequence). This CDR3 reads CASSQGTSGTDTQYF. The CDR3 nucleotides read TGTGCCAGCAGCCAGGGGACTAGCGGCACAGATACGCAGTATTTT. Full variable domain (remainder filled in from reference TRBV5-5 and TRBJ2-3): DAGVTQSPTHLIKTRGQQVTLRCSPISGHKSVSWYQQVLGQGPQFIFQYYEKEERGRGNFPDRFSARQFPNYSSELNVNALLLGDSALYLCASSQGTSGTDTQYFGPGTRLTVL.

The J gene is TRBJ2-1, the V gene TRBV9; possible D gene TRBD1, 5 bases. Germline assignment: CDR1 SGDLS and CDR2 YYNGEE. Trimming pared 3 bases from V and 6 bases from J, leaving 13 bases between. This CDR3 has 14 residues. The CDR3 DNA sequence: TGTGCCAGCAGCGCGTATGTAGGGGTCAATGAGCAGTTCTTC. Translation gives CASSAYVGVNEQFF.

This clone was picked up a small number of times. The rearrangement links TRBV6-5 to TRBJ1-5; D remains ambiguous. Trimming took off 2 bases at V and 7 bases at J, with 12 bases between the two ends. This CDR3 contains 14 residues. Germline assignment: CDR1 MNHEY and CDR2 SVGAGI. Here the CDR3 DNA reads TGTGCCAGCAGTTACGGCCAGGAGGGCCAGCCCCAGCATTTT. It is translated as CASSYGQEGQPQHF.

In its sample, this clone was seen a few times. V usage is TRBV5-1 and J usage is TRBJ2-1; 9 bases are shared with TRBD2. V shed 1 base and J 8 bases; nucleotides not matched to a gene: 13. Per the germline V gene, CDR1 is SGHRS and CDR2 is YFSETQ. This CDR3 is 17 amino acids long. The CDR3 sequence is CASSLNPSGARMDEQFF. In DNA, the CDR3 is TGCGCCAGCAGCTTGAATCCTAGCGGGGCCCGGATGGATGAGCAGTTCTTC. The full variable domain, with the rest looked up from reference TRBV5-1 and TRBJ2-1, is KAGVTQTPRYLIKTRGQQVTLSCSPISGHRSVSWYQQTPGQGLQFLFEYFSETQRNKGNFPGRFSGRQFSNSRSEMNVSTLELGDSALYLCASSLNPSGARMDEQFFGPGTRLTVL.

The table lists this clone with a few counts. An end of the junction does not agree with germline; a read error may underlie this. The chain uses TRBV7-9 and TRBJ1-1, with TRBD1 identical over 7 bases. Germline V lookup: CDR1 SEHNR, CDR2 FQNEAQ (reference sequence). This CDR3 is built from 15 residues. As DNA, the CDR3 is TGCGCCAGCAGCCAGGGGGGTGGAGGGGGAACTGAAGCTTTCTTT. This codes for CASSQGGGGGTEAFF.

This clone was observed a handful of times. The rearrangement uses TRBV11-3 and TRBJ2-3; D is perhaps TRBD2 (5 bases). Germline loops: CDR1 SGHNT, CDR2 YENEEA. Deletions cut 5 bases from V and 0 bases from J, with 9 bases between. This CDR3 contains 14 residues. The CDR3 protein is CASSLRTSTDTQYF. The CDR3 region has the DNA TGTGCCAGCAGCCTTCGGACTAGCACAGATACGCAGTATTTT.

This clone was observed once. This chain links TRBV7-6 with TRBJ1-4; TRBD1 matches at 8 bases. Germline V gene lookup returns CDR1 SGHVS and CDR2 FNYEAQ. The J segment lost 5 bases and the V segment lost 6 bases, leaving 8 bases of the junction unmatched. CDR3 length: 15 amino acids. CDR3 residues: CASSEGTGRNEKLFF. The CDR3 DNA sequence: TGTGCCAGCAGTGAGGGGACAGGCCGGAATGAAAAACTGTTTTTT.

This clone was seen a few times. The V and J genes are TRBV19 and TRBJ2-3; 8 bases map to TRBD2. Germline CDR1 and CDR2: LNHDA and SQIVND (reference sequence). Trimming removed 4 bases from V and 4 bases from J; junction bases left unmatched: 7. The CDR3 spans 15 residues. The CDR3 coding sequence is TGTGCCAGTAGTACAACTAGCGGAGGCCCAGATACGCAGTATTTT. Amino acids: CASSTTSGGPDTQYF.

The J gene is TRBJ2-3, the V gene TRBV5-1; D may be TRBD2 (6 bases). Trimming stripped 0 bases from V and 6 bases from J, with 14 bases between. CDR3 length: 15 residues. CDR1 SGHRS and CDR2 YFSETQ come from the germline V gene. CDR3 amino acids: CASSLAGVGVDTQYF. CDR3 nucleotides: TGCGCCAGCAGCTTGGCGGGGGTAGGTGTCGATACGCAGTATTTT.

V is TRBV6-6 and J is TRBJ2-7, with 10 bases that match TRBD2. V trimming: 4 bases; J trimming: 4 bases; junction bases outside the gene matches: 4. Germline values: CDR1 MNHNY, CDR2 SVGAGI (reference sequence). CDR3 length: 14 amino acids. This chain's CDR3 is CASSSSGRGYEQYF. The CDR3 DNA reads TGTGCCAGCAGTTCGAGCGGGAGGGGTTACGAGCAGTACTTC.

This clone appeared once. V is TRBV10-2 and J is TRBJ2-7; 7 bases line up with TRBD1. CDR1 and CDR2 from the germline V gene are WSHSY and SAAADI. V gave up 0 bases and J gave up 4 bases; unmatched junction bases: 6. The CDR3 is made up of 15 amino acids. The CDR3 nucleotides read TGCGCCAGCAGTGAGTCCGCAGGGGGTCGGTACGAGCAGTACTTC. Translation gives CASSESAGGRYEQYF.

This chain links TRBV4-1 with TRBJ1-2; possibly TRBD1 for D (5 bases). This CDR3 is built from 17 residues. Germline CDR1 is MGHRA and CDR2 is YSYEKL. V was clipped by 0 bases and J by 5 bases, with 19 bases between them. CDR3 region: CASSQDLKGQGAYGYTF. CDR3 coding DNA: TGCGCCAGCAGCCAAGATCTGAAGGGGCAGGGTGCGTATGGCTACACCTTC.

V is TRBV7-6 and J is TRBJ2-7; unclear D gene. The CDR3 extends over 13 amino acids. Germline CDR1 is SGHVS and CDR2 is FNYEAQ. The V end lost 5 bases, the J end lost 2 bases, and 10 bases lay between the germline ends. In DNA, the CDR3 is TGTGCCAGCAGCACGGTAGTTGCCTACGAGCAGTACTTC. Protein product: CASSTVVAYEQYF.

The chain recombines TRBV7-2 with TRBJ2-3, with TRBD2 matching 11 bases. Germline loops: CDR1 SGHTA, CDR2 FQGNSA. The trim removed 3 bases at V and 4 bases at J, leaving 9 bases unmatched. CDR3 length: 17 amino acids. This CDR3 is CASSFLPTSGRADTQYF. In DNA form, the CDR3 reads TGTGCCAGCAGCTTTCTCCCTACTAGCGGGAGAGCAGATACGCAGTATTTT.

The V gene is TRBV27, the J gene TRBJ2-7; D might be TRBD2 (5 bases). The CDR3 is made up of 14 amino acids. The V and J ends lost 4 bases and 3 bases respectively, with 13 bases between them. Per germline, CDR1 MNHEY and CDR2 SMNVEV (reference sequence). CDR3 sequence reads: CASSWAGGNYEQYF. CDR3 nucleotide sequence: TGTGCCAGCAGTTGGGCCGGAGGTAACTACGAGCAGTACTTC.

The chain couples TRBV18 to TRBJ1-1; TRBD1 agrees at 8 bases. The V and J ends lost 5 bases and 2 bases, in that order; junction bases with no gene match: 7. CDR1 and CDR2 from the germline V gene are KGHSH and LQKENI. The CDR3 consists of 15 residues. CDR3 protein: CASSNRQGLNTEAFF. In nucleotides, the CDR3 is TGTGCCAGCTCAAACCGACAGGGGTTAAACACTGAAGCTTTCTTT. Variable domain in full (rest from reference TRBV18 and TRBJ1-1): NAGVMQNPRHLVRRRGQEARLRCSPMKGHSHVYWYRQLPEEGLKFMVYLQKENIIDESGMPKERFSAEFPKEGPSILRIQQVVRGDSAAYFCASSNRQGLNTEAFFGQGTRLTVV.

This clone was counted between two and nine times. The V and J genes are TRBV30 and TRBJ1-1, with 7 bases identical to TRBD1. Germline CDR1 reads GTSNPN; CDR2 reads SVGIG (reference sequence). CDR3 length: 13 amino acids. Trimming cost V 6 bases and J 6 bases; bases outside gene matches: 10. This CDR3 is CACPSLDRAEAFF. In DNA form, the CDR3 reads TGTGCCTGCCCCTCTCTTGACAGGGCTGAAGCTTTCTTT.

This chain links TRBV5-4 with TRBJ1-2, with D unclear. Looked up from germline, CDR1 is SGHNT and CDR2 is YYREEE (reference sequence). The CDR3 extends over 15 amino acids. V dropped 0 bases and J dropped 0 bases, with 9 bases sitting between them. The CDR3 coding sequence is TGTGCCAGCAGCTTGGTGGTAGGAGCTAACTATGGCTACACCTTC. It encodes CASSLVVGANYGYTF.

This sequence joins TRBV5-4 and TRBJ2-2; 14 positions agree with TRBD2. V trimming: 3 bases; J trimming: 9 bases; junction bases outside the gene matches: 7. The germline CDR1 and CDR2 sequences are SGHNT and YYREEE (reference sequence). The CDR3 consists of 16 residues. In DNA, the CDR3 is TGTGCCAGCAGCTCGGGACTAGCGGGAGTTGTTAGGGAGCTGTTTTTT. Translated: CASSSGLAGVVRELFF. Complete variable domain (other parts from reference TRBV5-4 and TRBJ2-2): ETGVTQSPTHLIKTRGQQVTLRCSSQSGHNTVSWYQQALGQGPQFIFQYYREEENGRGNFPPRFSGLQFPNYSSELNVNALELDDSALYLCASSSGLAGVVRELFFGEGSRLTVL.

This clone was detected once. The chain links TRBV15 to TRBJ2-7; the match to TRBD2 covers 10 bases. V shed 2 bases and J 5 bases; nucleotides not matched to a gene: 9. Germline V gene data show CDR1 as LNHNV and CDR2 as YYDKDF (reference sequence). The CDR3 consists of 16 residues. In nucleotides, the CDR3 is TGTGCCACCAGCAGACCTAGCGGGAGAGGGGGCAACGAGCAGTACTTC. Amino acid sequence: CATSRPSGRGGNEQYF.